The T cell receptor (beta chain) described here comes from a study of blood T cell repertoires in COVID-19. Participant-reported clinical history was the basis for cohort assignment. This CDR3 contains 14 residues. V shed 3 bases, J shed 4 bases, and the junction held 3 bases outside the gene matches. Germline V gene data show CDR1 as SGHRS and CDR2 as YFSETQ. In the authors' methods: Amplifying reference gene primers gave estimates of nucleated cell counts. Here immunoSEQ multiplex PCR was the method, and the copy in TCRdb shows in-frame clones only, minus some. V and J calls and clone size follow that table, whereas D and trimming were derived from the DNA. Of 50,000 to 65,000 clones listed, under 80% are singletons.

The TCR was taken from an older woman who had been exposed to COVID-19. The genes are TRBV5-1 and TRBJ1-1; TRBD1 aligns across 10 bases. The sample comprised PBMCs or T cells enriched from blood (not recorded which). Here the CDR3 DNA reads TGCGCCAGCAGCTGGGGACAGGGGCGCACTGAAGCTTTCTTT. Amino acid sequence: CASSWGQGRTEAFF.